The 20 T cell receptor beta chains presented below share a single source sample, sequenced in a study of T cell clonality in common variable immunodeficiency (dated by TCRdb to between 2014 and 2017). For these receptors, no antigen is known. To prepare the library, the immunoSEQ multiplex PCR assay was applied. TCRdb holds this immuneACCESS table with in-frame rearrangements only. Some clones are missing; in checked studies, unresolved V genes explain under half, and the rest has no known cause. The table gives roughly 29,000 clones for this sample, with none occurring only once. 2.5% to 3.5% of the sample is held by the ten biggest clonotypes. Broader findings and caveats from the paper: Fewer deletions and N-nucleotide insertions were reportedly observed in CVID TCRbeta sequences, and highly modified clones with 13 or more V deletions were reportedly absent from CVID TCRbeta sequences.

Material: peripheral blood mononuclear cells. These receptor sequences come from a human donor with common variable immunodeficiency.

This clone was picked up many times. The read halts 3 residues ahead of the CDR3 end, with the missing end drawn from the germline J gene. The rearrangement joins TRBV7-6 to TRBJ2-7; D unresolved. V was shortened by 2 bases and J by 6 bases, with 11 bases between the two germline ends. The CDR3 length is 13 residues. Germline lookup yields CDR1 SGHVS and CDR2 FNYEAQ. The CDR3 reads CASSLLLESEQYF. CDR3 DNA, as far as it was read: TGTGCCAGCAGCTTATTGTTAGAAAGCGAG.

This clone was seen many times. The covered CDR3 bases are TGCAGTGCTCGGACTCCTAACAATGAG. Residues: CSARTPNNE. The full CDR3 protein reads CSARTPNNEQFF. The J gene is TRBJ2-1, the V gene TRBV20-1; D perhaps matches TRBD2 (5 bases). The CDR3 end falls 3 residues outside the read, so it is completed with the germline J gene. V lost 5 bases to trimming and J lost 5 bases, with 10 bases between them. Germline CDR1 is DFQATT and CDR2 is SNEGSKA (reference sequence). This CDR3 contains 12 residues.

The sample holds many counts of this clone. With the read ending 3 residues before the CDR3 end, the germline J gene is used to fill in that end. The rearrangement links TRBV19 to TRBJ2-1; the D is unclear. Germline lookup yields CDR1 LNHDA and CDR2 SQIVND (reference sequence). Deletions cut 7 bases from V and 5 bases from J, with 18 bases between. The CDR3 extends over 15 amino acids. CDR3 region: CASTLKGPRDNEQFF. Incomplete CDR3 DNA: TGTGCCAGTACTCTAAAGGGCCCCCGCGACAATGAG.

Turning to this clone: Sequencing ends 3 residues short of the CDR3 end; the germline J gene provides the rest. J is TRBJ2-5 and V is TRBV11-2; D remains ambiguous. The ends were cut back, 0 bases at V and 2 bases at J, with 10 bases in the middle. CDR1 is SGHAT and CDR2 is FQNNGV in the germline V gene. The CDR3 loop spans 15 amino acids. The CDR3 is CASSLDFALQETQYF. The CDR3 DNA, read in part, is TGTGCCAGCAGCTTAGATTTCGCTCTACAAGAGACC.

This chain's CDR3 is CASSIGGGQSYEQYF. The covered CDR3 bases are TGTGCCAGTAGTATCGGAGGGGGACAGTCCTACGAG. This chain connects TRBV19 to TRBJ2-7; the D gene is possibly TRBD1 (7 bases). The sequenced fragment ends 3 residues before the CDR3 boundary, so the rest is inferred from the germline J gene. The CDR3 has 15 amino acids. Trimming removed 3 bases from V and 1 base from J, with 13 bases in between. CDR1 is LNHDA, CDR2 SQIVND, per germline (reference sequence). Complete variable domain (other parts from reference TRBV19 and TRBJ2-7): DGGITQSPKYLFRKEGQNVTLSCEQNLNHDAMYWYRQDPGQGLRLIYYSQIVNDFQKGDIAEGYSVSREKKESFPLTVTSAQKNPTAFYLCASSIGGGQSYEQYFGPGTRLTVT.

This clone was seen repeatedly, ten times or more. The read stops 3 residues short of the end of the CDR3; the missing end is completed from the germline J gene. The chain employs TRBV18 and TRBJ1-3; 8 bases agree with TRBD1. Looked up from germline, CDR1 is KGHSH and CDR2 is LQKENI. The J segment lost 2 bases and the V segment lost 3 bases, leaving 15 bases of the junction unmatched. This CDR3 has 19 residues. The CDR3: CASSPTKTGGWGTGNTIYF. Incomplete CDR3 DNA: TGTGCCAGCTCACCGACGAAAACAGGGGGTTGGGGAACTGGAAACACC.

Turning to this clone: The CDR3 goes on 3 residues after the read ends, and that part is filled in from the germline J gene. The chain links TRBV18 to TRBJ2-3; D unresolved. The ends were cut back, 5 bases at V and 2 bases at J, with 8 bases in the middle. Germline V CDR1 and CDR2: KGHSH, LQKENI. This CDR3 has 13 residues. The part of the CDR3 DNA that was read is TGTGCCAGCTCATCACTCCACACAGATACG. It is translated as CASSSLHTDT. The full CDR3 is CASSSLHTDTQYF.

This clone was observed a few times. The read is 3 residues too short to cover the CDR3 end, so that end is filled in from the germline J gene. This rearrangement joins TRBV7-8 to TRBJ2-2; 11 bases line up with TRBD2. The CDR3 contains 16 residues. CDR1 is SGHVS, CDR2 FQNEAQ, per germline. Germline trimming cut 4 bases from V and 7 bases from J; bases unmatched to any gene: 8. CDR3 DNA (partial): TGTGCCAGCAGCTCCGAGGGACTAGCGGATCTCGGGGAG. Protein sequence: CASSSEGLADLGE. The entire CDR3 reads CASSSEGLADLGELFF.

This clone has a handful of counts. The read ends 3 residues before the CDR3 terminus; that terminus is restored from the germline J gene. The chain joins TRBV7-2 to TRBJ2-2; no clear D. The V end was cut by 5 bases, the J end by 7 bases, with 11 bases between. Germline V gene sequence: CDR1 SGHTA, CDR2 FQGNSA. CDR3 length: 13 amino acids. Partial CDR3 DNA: TGTGCCAGCAGCGTCTCTGGCGGCGGGGAG. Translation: CASSVSGGGE. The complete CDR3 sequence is CASSVSGGGELFF.

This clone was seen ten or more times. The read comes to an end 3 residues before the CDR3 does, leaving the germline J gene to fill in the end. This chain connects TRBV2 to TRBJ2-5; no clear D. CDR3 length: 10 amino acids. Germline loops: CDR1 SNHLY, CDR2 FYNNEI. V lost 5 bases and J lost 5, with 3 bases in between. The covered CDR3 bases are TGTGCCAGCAGTCGGGAGACC. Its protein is CASSRET. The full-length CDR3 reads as CASSRETQYF.

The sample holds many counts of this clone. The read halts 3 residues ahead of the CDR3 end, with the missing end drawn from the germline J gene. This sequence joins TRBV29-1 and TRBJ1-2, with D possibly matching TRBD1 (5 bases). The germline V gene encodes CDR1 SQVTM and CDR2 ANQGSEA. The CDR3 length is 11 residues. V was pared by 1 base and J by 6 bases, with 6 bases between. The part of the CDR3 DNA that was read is TGCAGCGTTGAAGCAGGGCATGGC. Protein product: CSVEAGHG. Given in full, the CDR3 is CSVEAGHGYTF.

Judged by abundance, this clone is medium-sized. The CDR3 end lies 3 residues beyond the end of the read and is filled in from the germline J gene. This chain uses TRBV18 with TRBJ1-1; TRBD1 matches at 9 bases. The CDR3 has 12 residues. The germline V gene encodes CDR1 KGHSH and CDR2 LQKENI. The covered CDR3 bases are TGTGCCAGCTCATTACAGGGGGCGAGC. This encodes CASSLQGAS. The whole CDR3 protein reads CASSLQGASAFF.

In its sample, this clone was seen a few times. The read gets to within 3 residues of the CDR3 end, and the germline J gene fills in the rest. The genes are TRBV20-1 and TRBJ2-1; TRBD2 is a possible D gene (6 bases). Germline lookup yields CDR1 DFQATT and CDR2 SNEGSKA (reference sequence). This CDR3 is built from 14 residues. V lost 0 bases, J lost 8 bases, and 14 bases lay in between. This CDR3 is CSAREGTFLYEQFF. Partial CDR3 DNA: TGCAGTGCTAGAGAAGGGACTTTCCTCTATGAG.

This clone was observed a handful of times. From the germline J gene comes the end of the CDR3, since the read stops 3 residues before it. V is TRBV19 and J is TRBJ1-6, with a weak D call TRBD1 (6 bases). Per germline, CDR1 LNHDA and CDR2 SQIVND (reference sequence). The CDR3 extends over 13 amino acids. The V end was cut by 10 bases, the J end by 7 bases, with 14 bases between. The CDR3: CATTQGLNSPLHF. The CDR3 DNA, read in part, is TGTGCCACCACACAGGGATTGAATTCACCC.

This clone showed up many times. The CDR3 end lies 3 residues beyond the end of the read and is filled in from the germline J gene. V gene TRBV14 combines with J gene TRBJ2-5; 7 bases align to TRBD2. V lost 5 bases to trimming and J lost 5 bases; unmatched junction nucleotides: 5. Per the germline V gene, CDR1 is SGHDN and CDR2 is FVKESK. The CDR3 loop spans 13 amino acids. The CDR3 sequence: CASSDWGGETQYF. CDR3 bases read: TGTGCCAGCAGCGACTGGGGGGGTGAGACC.

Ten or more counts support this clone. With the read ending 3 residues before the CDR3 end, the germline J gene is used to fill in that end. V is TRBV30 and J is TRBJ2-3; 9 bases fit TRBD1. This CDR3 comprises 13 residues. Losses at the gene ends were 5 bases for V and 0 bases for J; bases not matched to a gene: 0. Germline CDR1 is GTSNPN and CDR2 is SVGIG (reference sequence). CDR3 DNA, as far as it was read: TGTGCCTGGGACAGGGGGAGCACAGATACG. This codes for CAWDRGSTDT. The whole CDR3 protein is CAWDRGSTDTQYF.

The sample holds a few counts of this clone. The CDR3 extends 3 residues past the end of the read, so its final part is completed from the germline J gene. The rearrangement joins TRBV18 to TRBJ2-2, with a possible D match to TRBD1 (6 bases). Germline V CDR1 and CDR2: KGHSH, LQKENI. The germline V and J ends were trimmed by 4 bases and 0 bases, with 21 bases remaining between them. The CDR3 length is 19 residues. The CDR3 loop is CASSRRATGTQTNTGELFF. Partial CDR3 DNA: TGTGCCAGCTCACGTCGTGCTACCGGGACACAAACGAACACCGGGGAG. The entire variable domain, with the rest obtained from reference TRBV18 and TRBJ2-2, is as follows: NAGVMQNPRHLVRRRGQEARLRCSPMKGHSHVYWYRQLPEEGLKFMVYLQKENIIDESGMPKERFSAEFPKEGPSILRIQQVVRGDSAAYFCASSRRATGTQTNTGELFFGEGSRLTVL.

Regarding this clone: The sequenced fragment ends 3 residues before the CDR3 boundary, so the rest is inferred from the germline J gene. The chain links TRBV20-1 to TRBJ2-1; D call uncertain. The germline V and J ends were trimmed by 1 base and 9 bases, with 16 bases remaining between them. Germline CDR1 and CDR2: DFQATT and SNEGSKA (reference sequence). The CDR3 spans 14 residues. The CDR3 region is CSARVRLAAVEQFF. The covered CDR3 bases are TGCAGTGCTAGAGTTAGGCTGGCGGCTGTTGAG.

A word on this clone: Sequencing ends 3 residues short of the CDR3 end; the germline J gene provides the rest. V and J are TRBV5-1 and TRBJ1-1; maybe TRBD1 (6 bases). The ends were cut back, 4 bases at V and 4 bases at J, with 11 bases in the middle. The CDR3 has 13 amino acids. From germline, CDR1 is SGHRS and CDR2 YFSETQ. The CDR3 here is CASSQGGGTEAFF. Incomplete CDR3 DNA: TGCGCCAGCAGCCAAGGGGGGGGCACTGAA.

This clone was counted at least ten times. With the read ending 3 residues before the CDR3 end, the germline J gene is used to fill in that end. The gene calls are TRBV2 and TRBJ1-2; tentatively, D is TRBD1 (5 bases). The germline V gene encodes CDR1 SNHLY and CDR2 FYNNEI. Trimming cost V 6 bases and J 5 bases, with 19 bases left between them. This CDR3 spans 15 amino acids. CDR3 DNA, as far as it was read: TGTGCCAGCAGCGGGAAAGTTGTCAGGGAGTATGGC. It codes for CASSGKVVREYG. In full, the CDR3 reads CASSGKVVREYGYTF.